The text below deals with one T cell receptor (beta chain). What it recognizes is unknown. Germline values: CDR1 MNHEY, CDR2 SVGAGI. This CDR3 contains 11 residues. V was pared by 0 bases and J by 11 bases, with 4 bases between. The source of the sample is a study of vaccination and CD4 T cells after COVID-19. Treatment reported: approximately 9-day PBMC culture with coronavirus spike peptide pools or control peptides (ViraFEST assay). Peptide pool stimulation in ViraFEST expanded antigen-specific T cells, whose TCRs were then sequenced. Cultured CD4+ T cells had their DNA profiled by the Oncomine TCR Beta short-read assay. Cultured CD4+ T cells yielded the extracted genomic DNA. MiXCR, run by TCRdb on the PCR reads, gives a single entry per CDR3 protein. The table has about 20,000 distinct CDR3 sequences, more than 70% seen once.

The sample in question was CD4+ T cells from blood, cultured in vitro, obtained after SARS-CoV-2 vaccination. This chain connects TRBV6-5 to TRBJ1-4; D gene unclear. This TCR was sampled from a human donor who received a COVID-19 vaccine. CDR3: CASSYSGKLFF. The CDR3 region has the DNA TGTGCCAGCAGTTACTCGGGGAAACTGTTTTTT.